Shown below are 10 T cell receptor beta chains from a single sample sequenced in a study of CD8+CD57+ T cells in acquired aplastic anemia. CDR3 and TCR beta VDJ profiling relied on a genomic DNA template. MiXCR was run by TCRdb on the reads, yielding one entry per CDR3 protein. This repertoire shows more than 150,000 distinct CDR3 sequences, approximately 48% found once; its top ten account for roughly 13%. It was patients with CD8+CD57+ cell expansion by flow cytometry who were chosen for sequencing. Sequencing was done on a sample of sorted CD4+, CD8+, or CD8+CD57+ T cells (not recorded which) from PBMCs. Receptors originate from a human donor with aplastic anemia.

A word on this clonotype: A much larger clone sits a single nucleotide away, making a read error possible. The chain couples TRBV5-1 to TRBJ2-3; TRBD2 agrees at 14 bases. Germline V gives CDR1 SGHRS, CDR2 YFSETQ. The CDR3 is 16 residues long. In DNA form, the CDR3 reads TGCGCCAGCAGCCCCGGGACTAGCGGGGGCACAGATATGCAGTATTTT. Translating gives CASSPGTSGGTDMQYF.

CDR3 region: CASSRRTGADTQYF. The CDR3 nucleotides are TGTGCCAGCAGCCGCAGGACAGGGGCAGATACGCAGTATTTT. The chain is built from TRBV7-2 and TRBJ2-3; 9 bases align to TRBD1. The CDR3 totals 14 residues. Germline V lookup: CDR1 SGHTA, CDR2 FQGNSA. Germline trimming cut 5 bases from V and 4 bases from J; bases unmatched to any gene: 4.

This clonotype was recorded a few times. The rearrangement uses TRBV24-1 and TRBJ2-5; no firm D call. Germline CDR1 reads KGHDR; CDR2 reads SFDVKD. CDR3 length: 15 amino acids. V was trimmed by 3 bases and J by 5 bases, leaving 15 bases between them. The CDR3 nucleotides read TGTGCCACCAGTGATCCTACCCCGGAGAGGGAGACCCAGTACTTC. It encodes CATSDPTPERETQYF.

This clonotype was seen a handful of times. A much larger clone differs from this one at a single base, so this may be a read error. The V gene is TRBV29-1, the J gene TRBJ2-3, with TRBD2 matching 8 bases. Germline V gives CDR1 SQVTM, CDR2 ANQGSEA. This CDR3 contains 15 residues. The CDR3 sequence is CSAMSGGPPTDTQNF. CDR3 DNA: TGCAGCGCTATGTCGGGGGGGCCCCCCACAGATACGCAGAATTTT.

This clonotype was observed at least ten times. The V gene is TRBV15, the J gene TRBJ2-7; tentatively, D is TRBD1 (6 bases). Germline CDR1 reads LNHNV; CDR2 reads YYDKDF (reference sequence). V dropped 0 bases and J dropped 2 bases, with 17 bases sitting between them. The CDR3 consists of 17 residues. CDR3 in DNA: TGTGCCACCAGCAGAGAAGATCAGGGGCTTCGACCCTACGAGCAGTACTTC. It is translated as CATSREDQGLRPYEQYF.

Concerning this clonotype: This clone may be a read error of a much larger clone one base away. This CDR3 is CASSRDRAYEQYF. The CDR3 nucleotides read TGTGCCAGCAGCCGGGACAGGGCCTACGAGCAGTACTTC. This chain connects TRBV5-4 to TRBJ2-7; TRBD1 matches 9 bases. This CDR3 contains 13 residues. Germline CDR1 and CDR2: SGHNT and YYREEE (reference sequence). Trimming cost V 4 bases and J 2 bases; bases outside gene matches: 1. The full variable domain, in which reference TRBV5-4 and TRBJ2-7 provide the parts outside the CDR3, is ETGVTQSPTHLIKTRGQQVTLRCSSQSGHNTVSWYQQALGQGPQFIFQYYREEENGRGNFPPRFSGLQFPNYSSELNVNALELDDSALYLCASSRDRAYEQYFGPGTRLTVT.

Here the CDR3 reads CSARSVDRMRNTEAFF. The CDR3 DNA is TGCAGTGCTAGATCCGTCGACAGGATGAGGAACACTGAAGCTTTCTTT. The chain couples TRBV20-1 to TRBJ1-1, with D possibly matching TRBD1 (6 bases). Germline loops: CDR1 DFQATT, CDR2 SNEGSKA (reference sequence). Trimming shortened V by 2 bases and J by 1 base, and 17 bases separated the two germline ends. The CDR3 spans 16 residues.

This clonotype was observed many times. The V and J genes are TRBV20-1 and TRBJ2-7, with a possible D match to TRBD2 (6 bases). V lost 5 bases and J 4 bases, leaving 21 bases between the germline ends. Germline CDR1 is DFQATT and CDR2 is SNEGSKA (reference sequence). The CDR3 spans 15 residues. In DNA, the CDR3 is TGCAGTGCTCCTAAAGTGGCGGGGATGCGGTACGAGCAGTACTTC. It is translated as CSAPKVAGMRYEQYF.

The chain has TRBV3-1 and TRBJ1-1; maybe TRBD1 (6 bases). The germline V gene has CDR1 LGHDT and CDR2 YNNKEL (reference sequence). The CDR3 runs to 14 residues. Trimming cost V 4 bases and J 7 bases, with 16 bases left between them. CDR3 residues: CASSLGGGINEAFF. Here the CDR3 DNA reads TGTGCCAGCAGCCTCGGAGGGGGAATTAATGAAGCTTTCTTT.

The chain is built from TRBV14 and TRBJ2-2, with D perhaps TRBD2 (7 bases). Germline values: CDR1 SGHDN, CDR2 FVKESK. V dropped 5 bases and J dropped 6 bases, with 16 bases sitting between them. This CDR3 is 15 amino acids long. CDR3 sequence (DNA): TGTGCCAGCAGCGTTTCTCGGGGGGCCCCCGGGGAGCTGTTTTTT. It specifies CASSVSRGAPGELFF.